This T cell receptor (beta chain) comes out of a study of early T cells in non-severe SARS-CoV-2 infection. As for the study in general: The input, bulk RNA from unsorted whole blood, was sequenced, and chains were unpaired.

Notes on the study in general: Matching against VDJdb likely underestimated virus-specific expansions, favoring anti-spike CD8.

About this clonotype: Its specificity is not known.

Attached unique molecular identifiers marked individual cDNA molecules. TCRdb used MiXCR to reprocess the 5' RACE reads, holding one entry per CDR3 protein. The repertoire includes tens of thousands of distinct CDR3 sequences, roughly 13% of them detected once, and less than 1.5% sits in the top ten. Germline CDR1 MDHEN, CDR2 SYDVKM. V was shortened by 4 bases and J by 6 bases, with 10 bases between the two germline ends. The CDR3 loop spans 13 amino acids. The TCR comes from an adult who was a healthcare worker with PCR-confirmed SARS-CoV-2 infection or an uninfected control (not recorded which). Sequenced input: whole blood. This chain connects TRBV28 to TRBJ2-1; D is unresolved. The CDR3 region is CASSSRQANEQFF. The CDR3 DNA sequence: TGTGCCAGCAGTTCCCGCCAAGCCAATGAGCAGTTCTTC.